This T cell receptor beta chain came from a study of cytomegalovirus exposure and HLA in healthy donors. There are 12 residues in the CDR3. V dropped 6 bases and J dropped 7; count of bases not matched to a gene: 5. The germline V gene encodes CDR1 MNHEY and CDR2 SVGAGI. The primer mix had 60 Vbeta and 13 Jbeta primers. Only in-frame clones appear in the TCRdb table, and some are missing; sequencing was by immunoSEQ multiplex PCR. This sample has around 150,000 clones, with more than 75% found just once. The sample consisted of PBMCs. The chain uses TRBV6-5 and TRBJ1-1; TRBD1 matches 7 bases. The clonotype comes from a man aged 18 to 29 in good health and CMV-seronegative. The CDR3: CASRGQRHEAFF. The DNA for the CDR3 is TGTGCCAGCAGGGGACAGCGGCATGAAGCTTTCTTT.